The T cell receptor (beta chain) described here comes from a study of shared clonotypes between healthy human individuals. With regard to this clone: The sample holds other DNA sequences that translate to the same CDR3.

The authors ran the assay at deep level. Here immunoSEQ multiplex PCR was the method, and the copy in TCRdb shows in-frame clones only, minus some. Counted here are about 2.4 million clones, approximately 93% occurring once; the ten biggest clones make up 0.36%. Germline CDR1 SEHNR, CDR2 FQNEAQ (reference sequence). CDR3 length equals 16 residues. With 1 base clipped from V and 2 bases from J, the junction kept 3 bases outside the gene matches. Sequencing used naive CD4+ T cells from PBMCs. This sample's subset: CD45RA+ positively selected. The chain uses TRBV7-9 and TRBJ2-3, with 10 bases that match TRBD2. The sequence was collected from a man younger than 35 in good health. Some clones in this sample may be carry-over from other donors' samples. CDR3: CASSLGLAGVTDTQYF. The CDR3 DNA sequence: TGTGCCAGCAGCTTAGGGCTAGCGGGGGTCACAGATACGCAGTATTTT.